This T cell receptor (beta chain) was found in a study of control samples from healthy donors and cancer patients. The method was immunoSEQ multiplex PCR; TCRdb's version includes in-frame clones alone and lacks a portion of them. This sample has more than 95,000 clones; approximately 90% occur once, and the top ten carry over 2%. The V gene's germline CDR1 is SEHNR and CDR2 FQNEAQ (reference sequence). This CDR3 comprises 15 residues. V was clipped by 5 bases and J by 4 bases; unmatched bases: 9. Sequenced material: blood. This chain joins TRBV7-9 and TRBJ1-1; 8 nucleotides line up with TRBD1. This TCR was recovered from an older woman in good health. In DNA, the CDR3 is TGTGCCAGCAGCGCCCGACAGGGGAGAGGCACTGAAGCTTTCTTT. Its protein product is CASSARQGRGTEAFF.